This TCR beta chain was found in a study of cytomegalovirus exposure and HLA in healthy donors. Notes on the study in general: A few CMV-associated chains proved CMV antigen-specific in vitro. Researchers catalogued around 150 TCR beta chains as cytomegalovirus-associated. Generally TCR sequences proved uncommon, though certain public TCRs appeared in numerous donors.

As for this clone: Antigen specificity is unknown.

TCRdb's copy holds only in-frame clones and misses some; the assay was immunoSEQ multiplex PCR. The data contain about 180,000 clones, around 85% of them singletons. CDR3 length: 16 amino acids. The sequencing sample was made of PBMCs. This sequence originates from a man between 18 and 35 years old in good health and CMV-seropositive. This sequence joins TRBV21-1 and TRBJ1-4. TRBV21-1 is recorded as a pseudogene. The CDR3 DNA reads as TGTGCCAGCAGCACCTCTCCCACGGTGTGTAATGAAAAACTGTTTTTT. Translating gives CASSTSPTVCNEKLFF.